Each of the 8 T cell receptor beta chains below was sequenced from the same sample in a study of blood T cell repertoires in COVID-19. TCRdb's table, derived via immunoSEQ multiplex PCR, lists solely in-frame clones and lacks some. Seen here are over 200,000 clones, around 90% observed once, and the top ten hold less than 15%. Sequencing was carried out using peripheral blood. The receptor set was obtained from a woman aged 18-35 years who had recovered from COVID-19.

This chain joins TRBV24-1 and TRBJ2-1; 9 bases map to TRBD2. Looked up from germline, CDR1 is KGHDR and CDR2 is SFDVKD. This CDR3 region has 18 residues. V lost 1 base and J lost 0; bases outside the gene matches: 6. CDR3 amino acids: CATSDLPPTSGSYNEQFF. CDR3 in DNA: TGTGCCACCAGTGATTTACCTCCGACTAGCGGCTCCTACAATGAGCAGTTCTTC.

The chain uses TRBV10-2 and TRBJ2-1; weak D call: TRBD2 (6 bases). The V and J ends lost 2 bases and 6 bases respectively, with 8 bases between them. There are 13 residues in the CDR3. Germline-derived CDR1 and CDR2 are WSHSY and SAAADI. CDR3 nucleotides: TGCGCCAGCAGTGAGGGGGGGTTCAATGAGCAGTTCTTC. Translation gives CASSEGGFNEQFF.

The V gene is TRBV5-5, the J gene TRBJ2-1, with 7 bases identical to TRBD2. J gave up 8 bases and V 5 bases, and 10 bases lay outside the gene matches. CDR1 and CDR2 (germline): SGHKS, YYEKEE (reference sequence). The CDR3 covers 14 residues. CDR3 loop: CASSPSTSPHEQFF. CDR3 sequence (DNA): TGTGCCAGCAGTCCTTCGACTAGCCCACATGAGCAGTTCTTC.

The rearrangement joins TRBV29-1 to TRBJ1-1; perhaps TRBD1 as D (5 bases). Germline CDR1 is SQVTM and CDR2 is ANQGSEA. CDR3 size: 12 residues. V gave up 3 bases and J gave up 3 bases, with 8 bases separating them. Here the CDR3 reads CSVDRGDTEAFF. In DNA form, the CDR3 reads TGCAGCGTTGACCGGGGGGACACTGAAGCTTTCTTT.

V usage is TRBV6-6 and J usage is TRBJ1-4; TRBD1 might be the D (6 bases). The germline V gene encodes CDR1 MNHNY and CDR2 SVGAGI (reference sequence). The CDR3 extends over 13 amino acids. V lost 7 bases and J 14 bases, leaving 20 bases between the germline ends. Written as DNA, the CDR3 is TGTGCCAGCACCCTAAGTGGGGGCTCCGGGCTGTTTTTT. Amino acids: CASTLSGGSGLFF.

This clone was observed once. The V gene is TRBV11-2, the J gene TRBJ2-5, with D possibly TRBD2 on 5 matching bases. The CDR3 is made up of 16 amino acids. V was trimmed by 3 bases and J by 0 bases, leaving 14 bases between them. Germline V gene data show CDR1 as SGHAT and CDR2 as FQNNGV. CDR3 nucleotide sequence: TGTGCCAGCAGCTTCGCCGGGATTACCAACCAAGAGACCCAGTACTTC. Translated, it gives CASSFAGITNQETQYF.

The rearrangement joins TRBV29-1 to TRBJ1-4; D is undetermined. The CDR3 runs 15 residues. Trimming left V 5 bases short and J 0 bases short, with 13 bases between. Per the germline V gene, CDR1 is SQVTM and CDR2 is ANQGSEA. The CDR3 sequence is CSVTGVGSTNEKLFF. CDR3 nucleotide sequence: TGCAGCGTTACCGGGGTAGGGTCAACTAATGAAAAACTGTTTTTT.

This rearrangement joins TRBV24-1 to TRBJ2-3; 7 bases line up with TRBD2. The germline V gene encodes CDR1 KGHDR and CDR2 SFDVKD. The CDR3 has 17 amino acids. V dropped 4 bases and J dropped 2; count of bases not matched to a gene: 11. CDR3 sequence reads: CATSDSGPSGVTDTQYF. The CDR3 nucleotides are TGTGCCACCAGTGACTCCGGTCCTAGCGGAGTCACAGATACGCAGTATTTT.